This T cell receptor beta chain was found in a study of cytomegalovirus exposure and HLA in healthy donors. Whole-study context: Some 80 million unique TCRs from HLA-typed donors were held in an early data release.

Primers: 60 Vbeta forward and 13 Jbeta reverse. The table came from immunoSEQ multiplex PCR; TCRdb's copy has only in-frame clones and leaves some out. The sample totals just over 150,000 clones; its top ten clones hold about 1.2%. Regarding this clone: What it binds is unknown.

Findings of the study overall: A highly shared variant cluster was judged a likely technical artifact. The classifier was said to identify cytomegalovirus status with high specificity and sensitivity.

Sequences were obtained from PBMCs. The sequence was obtained from a woman aged 55-69 years in good health and CMV-seronegative.

For the CDR3, the DNA is TGTGCCATCAGTGGATCCGGGACGGGGGGAACTTCGAACACTGAAGCTTTCTTT. As protein: CAISGSGTGGTSNTEAFF. The V and J genes are TRBV10-3 and TRBJ1-1, with D perhaps TRBD1 (5 bases). This CDR3 contains 18 residues. The V and J ends lost 4 bases and 1 base respectively, with 22 bases between them. CDR1 is ENHRY and CDR2 is SYGVKD in the germline V gene.